These 20 T cell receptor beta chains came from one sample sequenced in a study of tumor and adjacent non-tumor tissue in lung cancer. The template was RNA from unsorted bulk tissue. Distant lung tissue was collected more than 3 cm away from the tumor edge. The library came from three nested PCR rounds adapted from ARM-PCR protocols. TCRdb fed the multiplex PCR reads into MiXCR, producing one record per CDR3 protein. Among approximately 68,000 distinct CDR3 sequences listed, about 77% were seen once. What was sequenced was distant non-tumor lung tissue. All receptors derive from a man aged 55-75 years with non-small cell lung cancer.

Note on this clonotype: One junction end does not reproduce the germline sequence, and a read error may be involved. The V call is TRBV11-2, the J call TRBJ2-7; TRBD1 is a possible D gene (6 bases). Per germline, CDR1 SGHAT and CDR2 FQNNGV. CDR3 size: 16 residues. The CDR3 nucleotides are TGTGCCAGCAGGTTAGTGGACAGACCCCGGGCCTACGAGCAGTACTTC. Translated: CASRLVDRPRAYEQYF. Full variable domain (rest looked up from reference TRBV11-2 and TRBJ2-7): EAGVAQSPRYKIIEKRQSVAFWCNPISGHATLYWYQQILGQGPKLLIQFQNNGVVDDSQLPKDRFSAERLKGVDSTLKIQPAKLEDSAVYLCASRLVDRPRAYEQYFGPGTRLTVT.

A word on this clonotype: One end of the junction fails to match germline, which may point to a read error. The rearrangement links TRBV4-2 to TRBJ2-7, with 7 bases identical to TRBD2. Germline V CDR1 and CDR2: LGHNA, YNFKEQ. The CDR3 is 14 amino acids. As DNA, the CDR3 is TGTACCAGCAGCCAGGAAGGGAGGGCCTACGAGCAGCACTTC. As protein: CTSSQEGRAYEQHF.

In regard to this clonotype: A read error may account for a junction end that differs from germline. V is TRBV28 and J is TRBJ2-4; D not resolved. The CDR3 spans 15 residues. The V gene's germline CDR1 is MDHEN and CDR2 SYDVKM. CDR3 coding DNA: TGTGCCAGTAGTTTATACCCCTTAGCCAAAAACATTCAGAACTTC. Translating it yields CASSLYPLAKNIQNF.

Relative to its sample, this clonotype is medium-sized. The chain joins TRBV29-1 to TRBJ2-1, with 9 bases lining up with TRBD2. The V gene end was trimmed by 6 bases and the J gene end by 6 bases; junction bases not matched to a gene: 6. There are 13 residues in the CDR3. Germline-derived CDR1 and CDR2 are SQVTM and ANQGSEA. DNA for the CDR3: TGCAGCGTGAGTAGCGGGAGTATCAATGAGCAGTTCTTC. This sequence encodes CSVSSGSINEQFF.

In the case of this clonotype: Likely a read error: the CDR3 ends without its conserved phenylalanine or tryptophan. This chain links TRBV28 with TRBJ2-1; D not certain. This CDR3 spans 10 amino acids. The germline CDR1 and CDR2 sequences are MDHEN and SYDVKM. The V end was cut by 7 bases, the J end by 9 bases, with 7 bases between. CDR3 bases: TGTGCCAGCAATAGATCTGAGCAGTTCTCC. Translated: CASNRSEQFS.

As regards this clonotype: The final CDR3 position lacks the conserved phenylalanine or tryptophan, pointing to a likely read error. The chain recombines TRBV20-1 with TRBJ2-7, with TRBD2 matching over 15 bases. This CDR3 comprises 15 residues. The V and J ends lost 4 bases and 5 bases, in that order; junction bases with no gene match: 6. The germline CDR1 and CDR2 sequences are DFQATT and SNEGSKA (reference sequence). DNA for the CDR3: TGCAGTGCTACAGGGACTAGCGGGAGGTTCGACGAGCAGTACCTC. Protein: CSATGTSGRFDEQYL.

The chain joins TRBV10-3 to TRBJ2-7; TRBD2 is a possible D gene (6 bases). CDR3 size: 14 residues. CDR1 and CDR2 from the germline V gene are ENHRY and SYGVKD. V lost 3 bases and J lost 5, with 14 bases in between. CDR3 bases: TGTGCCATCAGTGACGGGAGAAGGTTTAACGAGCAGTACTTC. Translation gives CAISDGRRFNEQYF.

This clonotype was found many times. V and J are TRBV28 and TRBJ1-2; D ambiguous. The V end lost 6 bases, the J end lost 8 bases, and 10 bases lay between the germline ends. The germline V gene has CDR1 MDHEN and CDR2 SYDVKM. The CDR3 covers 11 residues. CDR3 residues: CASRWGGGYTF. CDR3 nucleotide sequence: TGTGCCAGCAGATGGGGAGGAGGCTACACCTTC.

As regards this clonotype: A read error may account for a junction end that differs from germline. This chain links TRBV5-1 with TRBJ2-1; 10 nucleotides line up with TRBD1. CDR1 and CDR2 from the germline V gene are SGHRS and YFSETQ. The CDR3 consists of 15 residues. The CDR3 region has the DNA TGCGCCAGCAGCTTGACCGTGACAGGGGGCAATGAGCGGTTCTTC. The encoded protein is CASSLTVTGGNERFF.

The sample holds a few counts of this clonotype. V is TRBV5-4 and J is TRBJ2-4; 8 bases match TRBD1. Unmatched junction bases numbered 5, after V lost 0 bases and J lost 9 bases. CDR3 length: 14 residues. Germline CDR1 SGHNT, CDR2 YYREEE (reference sequence). The CDR3 DNA sequence: TGTGCCAGCAGCTTGGTCGGGACAGGTGGCATTCAGTACTTC. Translated: CASSLVGTGGIQYF.

The genes are TRBV5-6 and TRBJ2-5, with D possibly being TRBD2 (6 bases). Germline loops: CDR1 SGHDT, CDR2 YYEEEE. Trimming took off 3 bases at V and 8 bases at J, with 17 bases between the two ends. There are 14 residues in the CDR3. The CDR3, as DNA: TGTGCCAGCAGCTCAGACATGGGAGGAGGTACCCAGTACTTC. This codes for CASSSDMGGGTQYF.

Regarding this clonotype: This likely comes from a read error, as the CDR3 has no conserved phenylalanine or tryptophan at its end. The V and J genes are TRBV6-6 and TRBJ2-7, with a weak D call TRBD1 (5 bases). Germline assignment: CDR1 MNHNY and CDR2 SVGAGI (reference sequence). The length of the CDR3 is 16 residues. The V end was cut by 5 bases, the J end by 5 bases, with 22 bases between. CDR3 loop: CASSDIKGYSKNEQYL. CDR3 DNA sequence: TGTGCCAGCAGTGATATCAAGGGGTACAGTAAAAACGAGCAGTACTTG.

On this clonotype: A read error may account for a junction end that differs from germline. The chain combines TRBV29-1 with TRBJ1-2, with unresolved D. The germline gives CDR1 SQVTM, CDR2 ANQGSEA. The CDR3 is 11 amino acids. The CDR3 spells CSVAVDYGYTF. The CDR3 nucleotides are TGCAGCGTTGCGGTGGACTATGGCTATACCTTC.

A remark on this clonotype: One end of the junction does not line up with germline, which may come from a read error. This chain uses TRBV29-1 with TRBJ1-1, with 7 bases aligning to TRBD1. The CDR3 totals 13 residues. Germline V gene lookup returns CDR1 SQVTM and CDR2 ANQGSEA. The chain's CDR3 is CGVSAGGDTETFF. The CDR3 DNA reads as TGCGGCGTCTCGGCAGGGGGGGACACTGAAACTTTCTTT.

Details on this clonotype: The junction and the germline gene differ at one end; a read error may be behind it. This chain links TRBV14 with TRBJ2-2; tentatively, D is TRBD1 or TRBD2 (5 bases each). The CDR3 spans 15 residues. Per the germline V gene, CDR1 is SGHDN and CDR2 is FVKESK. The CDR3 loop is CASSRTVTNTGDLFF. CDR3 nucleotide sequence: TGTGCCAGTAGCCGGACGGTTACGAACACCGGGGACCTGTTTTTT.

Ten or more counts support this clonotype. The chain links TRBV4-1 to TRBJ1-5, with D tentatively TRBD1 (5 bases). CDR1 MGHRA and CDR2 YSYEKL come from the germline V gene. V was clipped by 0 bases and J by 0 bases, with 9 bases between them. The CDR3 length is 16 residues. The CDR3 DNA reads TGCGCCAGCAGCCAAGATAGGGGTTATAGCAATCAGCCCCAGCATTTT. Translating gives CASSQDRGYSNQPQHF.

This clonotype was counted only a few times. A much larger clonotype is one base distant, so this may be a read error. The chain is built from TRBV5-1 and TRBJ2-7; D not certain. With 0 bases removed from V and 6 bases from J, the gap between germline ends came to 10 bases. The CDR3 has 13 amino acids. From germline, CDR1 is SGHRS and CDR2 YFSETQ. Here the CDR3 reads CASSLDWDAEQYF. The CDR3 bases are TGCGCCAGCAGCTTGGACTGGGATGCCGAGCAGTACTTC.

V usage is TRBV28 and J usage is TRBJ2-4; D not certain. Germline CDR1 and CDR2: MDHEN and SYDVKM. The CDR3 sequence is 15 residues long. Trimming took off 7 bases at V and 2 bases at J, with 15 bases between the two ends. The CDR3 sequence: CASKLYPLTKNIQYF. In DNA, the CDR3 is TGTGCCAGCAAATTATACCCCCTAACCAAAAACATTCAGTACTTC. Filled out from reference TRBV28 and TRBJ2-4, the complete variable domain reads DVKVTQSSRYLVKRTGEKVFLECVQDMDHENMFWYRQDPGLGLRLIYFSYDVKMKEKGDIPEGYSVSREKKERFSLILESASTNQTSMYLCASKLYPLTKNIQYFGAGTRLSVL.

This clonotype appeared a single time. This is likely a read error, given that the CDR3 carries no conserved phenylalanine or tryptophan at its end. Because the CDR3's place on the DNA is in doubt, the DNA is left out and the CDR3 is given as listed by TCRdb. V usage is TRBV11-3 and J usage is TRBJ2-1; no DNA check was done on the table's D call, TRBD2. Per germline, CDR1 SGHNT and CDR2 YENEEA. Inclusive of both ends, the CDR3 amounts to 15 amino acids. The CDR3 sequence: CASSQEAGGDNEQSS.

As regards this clonotype: One end of the junction does not line up with germline, which may come from a read error. The rearrangement uses TRBV20-1 and TRBJ2-1; TRBD2 agrees at 11 bases. Germline values: CDR1 DFQATT, CDR2 SNEGSKA (reference sequence). CDR3 length: 20 amino acids. The CDR3 spells CSVRGLISGRALKNYNEQFF. The CDR3 DNA reads as TGCAGTGTTAGAGGTTTGATTAGCGGGAGGGCCTTGAAAAACTACAATGAGCAGTTCTTC.